The 9 T cell receptor beta chains listed next were all sequenced from one sample in a study of CD8 T cells in ankylosing spondylitis. MiXCR, run by TCRdb on the 5' RACE reads, gives a single entry per CDR3 protein. This table has 200,000 or so distinct CDR3 sequences, 18% appearing once. Sequencing was carried out using blood, either unsorted or a sorted T cell fraction (not recorded which). These receptors were taken from a male donor under 30 with ankylosing spondylitis or in good health (not recorded which).

This clonotype was detected ten times or more. V is TRBV6-2 or TRBV6-3 and J is TRBJ2-7, with 10 positions matching TRBD2. The CDR3 spans 14 residues. Germline CDR1 and CDR2: MNHEY and SVGEGT. V was pared by 8 bases and J by 4 bases, with 8 bases of the junction left unmatched. As DNA, the CDR3 is TGTGCCAGCGGCCGAGCGGGAGGGGTTTACGAGCAGTACTTC. Translating gives CASGRAGGVYEQYF.

This clonotype was recorded at least ten times. The chain carries TRBV28 and TRBJ2-1; D is uncertain. CDR1 and CDR2 (germline): MDHEN, SYDVKM. V lost 3 bases, J lost 0 bases, and 9 bases lay in between. The CDR3 extends over 15 amino acids. DNA for the CDR3: TGTGCCAGCAGTTTCCCGGGTTACTCCTACAATGAGCAGTTCTTC. The encoded protein is CASSFPGYSYNEQFF.

At least ten counts were recorded for this clonotype. The rearrangement links TRBV6-1 to TRBJ1-1; D might be TRBD1 (6 bases). CDR1 and CDR2 (germline): MNHNS, SASEGT. The CDR3 has 15 amino acids. V was trimmed by 6 bases and J by 7 bases, leaving 21 bases between them. CDR3 coding DNA: TGTGCCAGCAGCTCAGGAGGGGGAGGGAGAGATGAAGCTTTCTTT. Its translation is CASSSGGGGRDEAFF.

This clonotype turned up a few times. V and J are TRBV4-2 and TRBJ2-5; D uncertain. This CDR3 contains 15 residues. CDR1 and CDR2 from the germline V gene are LGHNA and YNFKEQ. Trimming cost V 1 base and J 6 bases, with 15 bases left between them. CDR3: CASSQAAGLPQTQYF. CDR3 in DNA: TGTGCCAGCAGCCAAGCCGCCGGCCTGCCGCAGACCCAGTACTTC.

The chain is built from TRBV12-3 or TRBV12-4 and TRBJ2-4, with 8 bases matching TRBD1. This CDR3 is built from 13 residues. V dropped 6 bases and J dropped 4; count of bases not matched to a gene: 2. The CDR3 coding sequence is TGTGCCAGCAGCCGACAGGGGAAAAACATTCAGTACTTC. Residues: CASSRQGKNIQYF.

This clonotype was detected only once. The chain recombines TRBV20-1 with TRBJ1-1; the D is unclear. Per germline, CDR1 DFQATT and CDR2 SNEGSKA (reference sequence). The V end lost 1 base, the J end lost 3 bases, and 9 bases lay between the germline ends. The CDR3 contains 13 residues. DNA of the CDR3: TGCAGTGCTAGAGTAAACTGGGACACTGAAGCTTTCTTT. It translates to CSARVNWDTEAFF.

This clonotype was recorded only once. The V and J genes are TRBV7-9 and TRBJ2-5; a possible D gene is TRBD2 (5 bases). CDR1 is SEHNR and CDR2 is FQNEAQ in the germline V gene (reference sequence). Trimming shortened V by 2 bases and J by 5 bases, and 18 bases separated the two germline ends. The CDR3 sequence is 16 residues long. The CDR3 region has the DNA TGTGCCAGCAGCTTATTAAGCTCCCGTGGCGGGGAGACCCAGTACTTC. As protein: CASSLLSSRGGETQYF.

In its sample, this clonotype was seen many times. This chain links TRBV20-1 with TRBJ2-2; D uncertain. Trimming took off 4 bases at V and 6 bases at J, with 12 bases between the two ends. Germline V lookup: CDR1 DFQATT, CDR2 SNEGSKA (reference sequence). The CDR3 totals 13 residues. The CDR3 DNA sequence: TGCAGTGCTATTGCGGTTGGAGCCGGGGAGCTGTTTTTT. This sequence encodes CSAIAVGAGELFF.

This clonotype has a count of ten or more. The J gene is TRBJ2-3, the V gene TRBV2; D is possibly TRBD1 or TRBD2 (7 bases each). The CDR3 is 15 amino acids. V lost 8 bases and J 2 bases, leaving 17 bases between the germline ends. Germline CDR1 SNHLY, CDR2 FYNNEI. CDR3 nucleotide sequence: TGTGCCAGCCAGGGGGGGGCGGAAGTCACAGATACGCAGTATTTT. Amino acid sequence: CASQGGAEVTDTQYF.